A selection of T cell receptor beta chains follows, all from one sample in a study of blood T cell repertoires in COVID-19. Libraries were prepared by immunoSEQ multiplex PCR; TCRdb keeps only in-frame clonotypes and omits some of them. The top ten hold roughly 6.2% of the sample, which has some 270,000 clones, roughly 88% seen once. The sequencing sample was made of peripheral blood. These receptors came from a woman over 75 with COVID-19, enrolled during active disease. Each CDR3 is given with its conserved first and last residue. D genes are given only for firm matches. Some rows mark clone size as missing; the rest say once, few, many or name a class of expanded clone.

d_call: TRBD1; clone_size: .; j_call: TRBJ1-3; v_call: TRBV7-2; cdr3_aa: CASSVDRVRAGNTIYF; cdr3_nt: TGTGCCAGCAGCGTGGACAGGGTTCGAGCTGGAAACACCATATATTTT
d_call: TRBD2; clone_size: .; j_call: TRBJ2-1; v_call: TRBV10-3; cdr3_aa: CATCPSGSAHEQFF; cdr3_nt: TGTGCCACCTGCCCTAGCGGGTCAGCCCATGAGCAGTTCTTC
d_call: TRBD1; clone_size: .; j_call: TRBJ2-2; v_call: TRBV10-3; cdr3_aa: CAISQDRGRTGELFF; cdr3_nt: TGTGCCATTTCGCAGGACAGGGGACGCACCGGGGAGCTGTTTTTT
d_call: .; clone_size: many; j_call: TRBJ2-3; v_call: TRBV13; cdr3_aa: CASSSRRGGSTDTQYF; cdr3_nt: TGTGCCAGCAGCTCAAGGAGGGGTGGTAGCACAGATACGCAGTATTTT
d_call: .; clone_size: once; j_call: TRBJ2-7; v_call: TRBV15; cdr3_aa: CATSVRLSSYEQYF; cdr3_nt: TGTGCCACCAGCGTCAGATTAAGCTCCTACGAGCAGTACTTC
d_call: .; clone_size: .; j_call: TRBJ1-1; v_call: TRBV5-1; cdr3_aa: CASSLEGEVFTEAFF; cdr3_nt: TGCGCCAGCAGCTTGGAGGGGGAAGTATTCACTGAAGCTTTCTTT
d_call: .; clone_size: .; j_call: TRBJ1-5; v_call: TRBV28; cdr3_aa: CASSLTGRNQPQHF; cdr3_nt: TGTGCCAGCAGTTTAACAGGGCGCAATCAGCCCCAGCATTTT
d_call: TRBD1; clone_size: .; j_call: TRBJ2-3; v_call: TRBV28; cdr3_aa: CASSRTGWADTQYF; cdr3_nt: TGTGCCAGCAGTCGGACAGGGTGGGCAGATACGCAGTATTTT
d_call: TRBD1; clone_size: .; j_call: TRBJ2-1; v_call: TRBV24-1; cdr3_aa: CATSDPGQGRYNEQFF; cdr3_nt: TGTGCCACCAGTGATCCCGGACAGGGGAGGTACAATGAGCAGTTCTTC
d_call: .; clone_size: .; j_call: TRBJ2-2; v_call: TRBV6-2/TRBV6-3; cdr3_aa: CASSYIFTGNTGELFF; cdr3_nt: TGTGCCAGCAGTTACATATTTACGGGGAACACCGGGGAGCTGTTTTTT
d_call: .; clone_size: .; j_call: TRBJ2-7; v_call: TRBV12-3/TRBV12-4; cdr3_aa: CASSKGDSYEQYF; cdr3_nt: TGTGCCAGCAGTAAGGGGGACTCCTACGAGCAGTACTTC
d_call: TRBD1; clone_size: .; j_call: TRBJ1-3; v_call: TRBV6-6; cdr3_aa: CASSQSRTGGSGNTIYF; cdr3_nt: TGTGCCAGCAGTCAAAGCCGGACAGGGGGCTCTGGAAACACCATATATTTT
d_call: .; clone_size: few; j_call: TRBJ1-4; v_call: TRBV19; cdr3_aa: CASTTLDRTNEKLFF; cdr3_nt: TGTGCCAGTACCACCTTAGACAGGACTAATGAAAAACTGTTTTTT
d_call: TRBD1; clone_size: .; j_call: TRBJ1-6; v_call: TRBV18; cdr3_aa: CASSPQRTGANSPLHF; cdr3_nt: TGTGCCAGCTCCCCCCAGAGAACAGGGGCTAATTCACCCCTCCACTTT
d_call: TRBD1; clone_size: .; j_call: TRBJ1-2; v_call: TRBV19; cdr3_aa: CASSTPDRTYGYTF; cdr3_nt: TGTGCCAGTAGTACCCCGGACAGGACCTATGGCTACACCTTC
d_call: .; clone_size: .; j_call: TRBJ1-6; v_call: TRBV28; cdr3_aa: CASSFRTPTTSPLHF; cdr3_nt: TGTGCCAGCAGTTTCCGGACACCAACGACTTCACCCCTCCACTTT
d_call: TRBD2; clone_size: once; j_call: TRBJ2-4; v_call: TRBV19; cdr3_aa: CASSIARLAGNIQYF; cdr3_nt: TGTGCCAGTAGTATAGCCCGACTAGCGGGGAACATTCAGTACTTC
d_call: TRBD2; clone_size: few; j_call: TRBJ2-2; v_call: TRBV27; cdr3_aa: CASSLELRLAGTGELFF; cdr3_nt: TGTGCCAGCAGTTTGGAGCTTAGACTAGCGGGGACCGGGGAGCTGTTTTTT
d_call: .; clone_size: .; j_call: TRBJ2-1; v_call: TRBV6-5; cdr3_aa: CASRLAGVNEQFF; cdr3_nt: TGTGCCAGCCGGCTGGCAGGGGTCAATGAGCAGTTCTTC
d_call: TRBD1; clone_size: .; j_call: TRBJ1-4; v_call: TRBV11-2; cdr3_aa: CASSPGGREKLFF; cdr3_nt: TGTGCCAGCAGCCCAGGGGGCCGTGAAAAACTGTTTTTT
d_call: .; clone_size: .; j_call: TRBJ1-1; v_call: TRBV7-3; cdr3_aa: CASSSSVNPGTEAFF; cdr3_nt: TGTGCCAGCAGCTCTTCTGTAAACCCGGGGACTGAAGCTTTCTTT
d_call: .; clone_size: .; j_call: TRBJ2-5; v_call: TRBV24-1; cdr3_aa: CATSDSGGGQETQYF; cdr3_nt: TGTGCCACCAGTGATTCTGGAGGAGGCCAAGAGACCCAGTACTTC
d_call: .; clone_size: .; j_call: TRBJ1-1; v_call: TRBV29-1; cdr3_aa: CSAQVWPEAFF; cdr3_nt: TGCAGCGCCCAGGTTTGGCCTGAAGCTTTCTTT
d_call: .; clone_size: .; j_call: TRBJ2-7; v_call: TRBV7-9; cdr3_aa: CASSATRADDEQYF; cdr3_nt: TGTGCCAGCAGCGCCACTAGAGCGGATGACGAGCAGTACTTC
d_call: TRBD1; clone_size: .; j_call: TRBJ1-5; v_call: TRBV10-3; cdr3_aa: CATAQTGPNSNQPQHF; cdr3_nt: TGTGCCACCGCTCAGACAGGGCCTAATAGCAATCAGCCCCAGCATTTT
d_call: TRBD1; clone_size: once; j_call: TRBJ2-7; v_call: TRBV7-8; cdr3_aa: CASSTADRGLFSYEQYF; cdr3_nt: TGTGCCAGCAGCACCGCCGACAGGGGGCTTTTCTCCTACGAGCAGTACTTC
d_call: TRBD1; clone_size: .; j_call: TRBJ1-2; v_call: TRBV11-2; cdr3_aa: CASSSQQGGHGYTF; cdr3_nt: TGTGCCAGCAGCTCCCAACAGGGGGGTCATGGCTACACCTTC
d_call: TRBD1; clone_size: .; j_call: TRBJ1-4; v_call: TRBV18; cdr3_aa: CASSRTGGGDEKLFF; cdr3_nt: TGTGCCAGCTCACGAACAGGGGGCGGGGATGAAAAACTGTTTTTT
d_call: .; clone_size: .; j_call: TRBJ2-5; v_call: TRBV4-2; cdr3_aa: CASSPGLGETQYF; cdr3_nt: TGTGCCAGCAGCCCTGGACTGGGCGAGACCCAGTACTTC
d_call: .; clone_size: .; j_call: TRBJ1-5; v_call: TRBV28; cdr3_aa: CASSSTDGYSNQPQHF; cdr3_nt: TGTGCCAGCAGTTCTACAGATGGTTATAGCAATCAGCCCCAGCATTTT
d_call: .; clone_size: .; j_call: TRBJ1-1; v_call: TRBV3-1/TRBV3-2; cdr3_aa: CASSPGIYTEAFF; cdr3_nt: TGTGCCAGCAGCCCCGGGATTTACACTGAAGCTTTCTTT
d_call: TRBD1; clone_size: .; j_call: TRBJ2-1; v_call: TRBV7-2; cdr3_aa: CASSKGQGREQFF; cdr3_nt: TGTGCCAGCAGCAAGGGACAGGGAAGGGAGCAGTTCTTC
d_call: .; clone_size: .; j_call: TRBJ2-5; v_call: TRBV19; cdr3_aa: CASSRIRGPQETQYF; cdr3_nt: TGTGCCAGTAGTCGGATAAGGGGCCCACAAGAGACCCAGTACTTC
d_call: TRBD2; clone_size: .; j_call: TRBJ2-7; v_call: TRBV6-5; cdr3_aa: CASRPTSGSSYEQYF; cdr3_nt: TGTGCCAGCAGACCGACTAGCGGGAGCTCCTACGAGCAGTACTTC
d_call: .; clone_size: few; j_call: TRBJ1-6; v_call: TRBV30; cdr3_aa: CAWSVNSHSPLHF; cdr3_nt: TGTGCCTGGAGTGTTAACAGCCATTCACCCCTCCACTTT
d_call: TRBD1; clone_size: .; j_call: TRBJ1-5; v_call: TRBV4-3; cdr3_aa: CASSRERGRGQPQHF; cdr3_nt: TGCGCCAGCAGCCGCGAAAGGGGGCGCGGTCAGCCCCAGCATTTT